Detailed here is one T cell receptor beta chain. What it recognizes is unknown. These data are taken from a study of T cells after yellow fever vaccination. Overall study findings and caveats: Reappearance after the booster was observed for most primary-vaccination clones (roughly 97% CD4, about 85% CD8). Abundant contaminating clonotypes from the bulk population could appear in FACS-sorted repertoires.

CDR3 length: 13 residues. Trimming stripped 3 bases from V and 4 bases from J, with 12 bases between. Looked up from germline, CDR1 is DFQATT and CDR2 is SNEGSKA (reference sequence). Production of TCR cDNA was by 5'RACE template switching, which also added a universal primer site and UMIs. Via MiXCR, TCRdb re-called the 5' RACE reads, giving one row per CDR3 protein. The table includes about 630,000 distinct CDR3 sequences, roughly an eighth detected once. V is TRBV20-1 and J is TRBJ2-5; D might be TRBD2 (6 bases). The sample here was PBMCs, taken on the day of the yellow fever booster vaccination. The sequence was collected from a man between 25 and 39 years old who received the YFV17D yellow fever vaccine. The CDR3 spells CSASFGRGETQYF. Here the CDR3 DNA reads TGCAGTGCTAGTTTCGGGAGAGGAGAGACCCAGTACTTC.